This TCR beta chain is drawn from a study of cytomegalovirus exposure and HLA in healthy donors. Study results and caveats: Trimming of TCR beta V- and J-genes showed a link, identified in a later analysis, to a missense DCLRE1C variant.

In the case of this clone: Its matching antigen is unknown.

Germline CDR1 and CDR2: SGHNT and YYREEE (reference sequence). The CDR3 contains 15 residues. Between the trimmed V and J ends, which lost 0 bases and 4 bases, there was a span of 14 bases. The PCR used 60 Vbeta and 13 Jbeta primers. This table comes from immunoSEQ multiplex PCR, and its TCRdb copy is limited to in-frame clones, with some not included. In the table there are over 150,000 clones, roughly 76% of which are singletons. The receptor's source is a man aged 55 to 70 in good health and CMV-seronegative. This chain connects TRBV5-4 to TRBJ2-7, with a tentative D call TRBD2 (5 bases). The sequencing input was PBMCs. The CDR3 DNA reads TGTGCCAGCAGCTTGGGACCGGGGTCCCAGTACGAGCAGTACTTC. Protein: CASSLGPGSQYEQYF.